This entry lists 24 T cell receptor beta chains sequenced from one sample in a study of blood T cell repertoires in COVID-19. Data came from immunoSEQ multiplex PCR; TCRdb stores just in-frame clones and leaves some out. Found here are some 330,000 clones, 80% to 90% of them singletons; the top ten hold about 4%. The sample was PBMCs or T cells enriched from blood (not recorded which). These receptors were obtained from a man aged 25 to 40 who had recovered from COVID-19.

CDR3 in amino acids: CASSQGGTSGRFSYEQYF. The CDR3 DNA is TGTGCCAGCAGCCAGGGGGGGACTAGCGGGAGGTTCTCCTACGAGCAGTACTTC. V gene TRBV3-1 (or the pseudogene TRBV3-2) combines with J gene TRBJ2-7; 15 nucleotides align to TRBD2. The CDR3 totals 18 residues. Germline lookup yields CDR1 LGHDT and CDR2 YNNKEL (reference sequence). The junction had 6 bases not matched to a gene; V was cut back by 3 bases and J by 0 bases.

The J gene is TRBJ2-2, the V gene TRBV13, with 9 positions matching TRBD2. From germline, CDR1 is PRHDT and CDR2 FYEKMQ (reference sequence). This CDR3 spans 17 amino acids. Losses at the gene ends were 4 bases for V and 4 bases for J; bases not matched to a gene: 10. CDR3 nucleotide sequence: TGTGCCAGCAGCTCGCACGCGGGAGGGCTCCCCACCGGGGAGCTGTTTTTT. Translating gives CASSSHAGGLPTGELFF.

The V gene is TRBV19, the J gene TRBJ1-2; no reliable D call. CDR1 is LNHDA, CDR2 SQIVND, per germline (reference sequence). Trimming cost V 10 bases and J 2 bases, with 14 bases left between them. CDR3 size: 13 residues. The chain's CDR3 is CATRSLLNYGYTF. In DNA, the CDR3 is TGTGCCACCCGAAGCCTATTGAACTATGGCTACACCTTC.

The rearrangement uses TRBV7-8 and TRBJ1-4; possible D gene TRBD1, 6 bases. The CDR3 is made up of 14 amino acids. Trimming pared 8 bases from V and 8 bases from J, leaving 18 bases between. Per germline, CDR1 SGHVS and CDR2 FQNEAQ. The CDR3 loop reads CASRTIFRGEKLFF. The CDR3 bases are TGTGCCAGCCGCACCATCTTTAGGGGGGAAAAACTGTTTTTT.

This rearrangement joins TRBV24-1 to TRBJ1-2; TRBD1 aligns across 9 bases. Unmatched junction bases numbered 5, after V lost 5 bases and J lost 5 bases. CDR1 is KGHDR, CDR2 SFDVKD, per germline. This CDR3 comprises 14 residues. Written as DNA, the CDR3 is TGTGCCACCAGTGGCCGGGACAGGGCATATGGCTACACCTTC. This translates into CATSGRDRAYGYTF.

V gene TRBV5-1 combines with J gene TRBJ2-5, with 7 bases fitting TRBD2. The germline CDR1 and CDR2 sequences are SGHRS and YFSETQ. This CDR3 region has 14 residues. With V trimmed by 5 bases and J by 4 bases, 8 bases remained unmatched. The CDR3 loop is CASRRGGTTETQYF. CDR3 in DNA: TGCGCCAGCAGGAGGGGCGGGACTACAGAGACCCAGTACTTC.

The V call is TRBV27, the J call TRBJ2-5; D perhaps matches TRBD2 (5 bases). V lost 1 base and J lost 4, with 10 bases in between. CDR1 and CDR2 (germline): MNHEY, SMNVEV (reference sequence). This CDR3 is built from 14 residues. The DNA for the CDR3 is TGTGCCAGCAGTTTATTAGCTAGCCCAGAGACCCAGTACTTC. This translates into CASSLLASPETQYF.

In its sample, this clone was seen a few times. The chain couples TRBV27 to TRBJ1-2, with TRBD1 identical over 7 bases. The trim removed 4 bases at V and 5 bases at J, leaving 10 bases unmatched. Per the germline V gene, CDR1 is MNHEY and CDR2 is SMNVEV (reference sequence). This CDR3 is built from 15 residues. CDR3 sequence: CASSSNQGGGYGYTF. In DNA, the CDR3 is TGTGCCAGCAGTTCAAATCAGGGGGGAGGATATGGCTACACCTTC.

The genes are TRBV10-2 and TRBJ2-4, with 7 bases fitting TRBD2. Germline values: CDR1 WSHSY, CDR2 SAAADI. The CDR3 has 16 amino acids. Germline trimming cut 2 bases from V and 2 bases from J; bases unmatched to any gene: 6. This CDR3 is CASSEILTSTKNIQYF. As DNA, the CDR3 is TGCGCCAGCAGTGAGATCCTGACTAGCACCAAAAACATTCAGTACTTC.

This clone was counted a single time. V is TRBV28 and J is TRBJ1-2; D is possibly TRBD1 (6 bases). There are 16 residues in the CDR3. V was cut by 1 base and J by 4 bases, with 16 bases left in between. The germline V gene has CDR1 MDHEN and CDR2 SYDVKM. In DNA form, the CDR3 reads TGTGCCAGCAGTTTATTTCACGTGGGGGCCTCCTATGGCTACACCTTC. Translation gives CASSLFHVGASYGYTF.

CDR3 residues: CATRGGNTGELFF. As DNA, the CDR3 is TGTGCCACTAGGGGGGGGAACACCGGGGAGCTGTTTTTT. The genes are TRBV12-3 or TRBV12-4 and TRBJ2-2, with D tentatively TRBD2 (7 bases). This CDR3 is 13 amino acids long. V lost 10 bases to trimming and J lost 1 base, with 10 bases between them.

The CDR3 loop is CASSEARQGNQPQHF. CDR3 nucleotide sequence: TGTGCCAGCAGTGAAGCTAGACAGGGCAATCAGCCCCAGCATTTT. This rearrangement joins TRBV2 to TRBJ1-5; TRBD1 is a possible D gene (6 bases). V was cut by 0 bases and J by 2 bases, with 8 bases left in between. The CDR3 has 15 residues. Germline V CDR1 and CDR2: SNHLY, FYNNEI.

V usage is TRBV6-6 and J usage is TRBJ2-7; 10 bases agree with TRBD2. This CDR3 spans 16 amino acids. V dropped 5 bases and J dropped 3; count of bases not matched to a gene: 10. Germline CDR1 is MNHNY and CDR2 is SVGAGI (reference sequence). In DNA, the CDR3 is TGTGCCAGCAGTCTAAGCGGGAGGGCCGTAGGCTACGAGCAGTACTTC. Its protein is CASSLSGRAVGYEQYF.

The chain combines TRBV24-1 with TRBJ2-2, with TRBD2 matching 8 bases. The CDR3 length is 18 residues. From germline, CDR1 is KGHDR and CDR2 SFDVKD. Trimming took 1 base from V and 0 from J; bases not matched to a gene: 6. CDR3 in amino acids: CATSDFSSGAANTGELFF. The CDR3 coding sequence is TGTGCCACCAGTGATTTTAGTAGCGGGGCCGCGAACACCGGGGAGCTGTTTTTT.

The V and J genes are TRBV21-1 and TRBJ2-7; the table's D call TRBD2 went unverified against the DNA. TRBV21-1 is tagged as a pseudogene. The CDR3 is made up of 16 amino acids. The CDR3 protein is CASSKGTSGRDYEQYF. CDR3 nucleotide sequence: TGTGCCAGCAGCAAGGGGACTAGCGGGAGGGATTACGAGCAGTACTTC.

The chain uses TRBV7-9 and TRBJ1-4, with TRBD1 identical over 9 bases. The CDR3 contains 18 residues. J was trimmed by 6 bases and V by 5 bases; bases with no gene match: 16. Per germline, CDR1 SEHNR and CDR2 FQNEAQ (reference sequence). The CDR3 region is CASSPGGNRGRAYEKLFF. DNA of the CDR3: TGTGCCAGCAGCCCGGGGGGAAACAGGGGGCGAGCGTATGAAAAACTGTTTTTT.

CDR3 nucleotides: TGTGCCAGCAGCTCATACGCTAGCGGCTCCCGGGGTGAGCAGTTCTTC. This codes for CASSSYASGSRGEQFF. The J gene is TRBJ2-1, the V gene TRBV11-2; 7 nucleotides align to TRBD2. V dropped 4 bases and J dropped 9; count of bases not matched to a gene: 15. CDR1 is SGHAT, CDR2 FQNNGV, per germline. This CDR3 is built from 16 residues.

The V gene is TRBV21-1, the J gene TRBJ2-2; the D segment call TRBD2 is taken from the table without a DNA check. TRBV21-1 is a known pseudogene. CDR3 size: 17 residues. CDR3 DNA sequence: TGTGCCAGCAGCAAAGGAACCACCGCTCCGGGGTCCGGGGAGCTGTTTTTT. Translating gives CASSKGTTAPGSGELFF.

Only one count was recorded for this clone. This rearrangement joins TRBV24-1 to TRBJ2-2; TRBD2 aligns across 7 bases. This CDR3 spans 14 amino acids. Germline CDR1 KGHDR, CDR2 SFDVKD. V lost 5 bases and J lost 4; bases outside the gene matches: 3. CDR3 coding DNA: TGTGCCACCAGTGGGCCGGGAGGCACCGGGGAGCTGTTTTTT. Amino acid sequence: CATSGPGGTGELFF.

This chain connects TRBV7-9 to TRBJ2-5, with D tentatively TRBD1 (5 bases). Germline CDR1 and CDR2: SEHNR and FQNEAQ (reference sequence). This CDR3 has 14 residues. The V end was cut by 4 bases, the J end by 5 bases, with 14 bases between. The CDR3 loop reads CASSSSFNRETQYF. CDR3 sequence (DNA): TGTGCCAGCAGCTCGTCATTCAACAGGGAGACCCAGTACTTC.

The rearrangement joins TRBV5-1 to TRBJ2-1; D may be TRBD1 (7 bases). Trimming took 4 bases from V and 5 from J, leaving 22 bases between them. Germline CDR1 and CDR2: SGHRS and YFSETQ. The CDR3 length is 17 residues. The CDR3 sequence is CASSPGVGGNRNNEQFF. The DNA for the CDR3 is TGCGCCAGCAGCCCGGGAGTAGGGGGCAATCGAAACAATGAGCAGTTCTTC.

The rearrangement links TRBV5-1 to TRBJ2-7; 7 nucleotides agree with TRBD2. CDR1 SGHRS and CDR2 YFSETQ come from the germline V gene. With 0 bases clipped from V and 3 bases from J, the junction kept 6 bases outside the gene matches. This CDR3 has 15 amino acids. CDR3 in DNA: TGCGCCAGCAGCTTGGATATCAGCGGGGTCTACGAGCAGTACTTC. It is translated as CASSLDISGVYEQYF.

This rearrangement joins TRBV28 to TRBJ2-7, with D possibly TRBD1 on 5 matching bases. The CDR3 sequence is 13 residues long. Germline assignment: CDR1 MDHEN and CDR2 SYDVKM. V shed 5 bases and J shed 7 bases, with 15 bases lying between them. CDR3 coding DNA: TGTGCCAGCAGTGTCTGGACAACACAAGAGCAGTACTTC. This sequence encodes CASSVWTTQEQYF.

The rearrangement joins TRBV5-1 to TRBJ2-5; D is possibly TRBD1 (6 bases). The V gene lost 2 bases and the J gene lost 4 bases, with 12 bases spanning the gap. This CDR3 spans 14 amino acids. The germline V gene has CDR1 SGHRS and CDR2 YFSETQ. In nucleotides, the CDR3 is TGCGCCAGCAGCTTATCCAGAGGGGGAGAGACCCAGTACTTC. This encodes CASSLSRGGETQYF. Together with reference TRBV5-1 and TRBJ2-5, the CDR3 gives the full variable domain: KAGVTQTPRYLIKTRGQQVTLSCSPISGHRSVSWYQQTPGQGLQFLFEYFSETQRNKGNFPGRFSGRQFSNSRSEMNVSTLELGDSALYLCASSLSRGGETQYFGPGTRLLVL.